This T cell receptor beta chain was captured by sequencing in a study of control samples from healthy donors and cancer patients. The length of the CDR3 is 15 residues. Trimming stripped 1 base from V and 4 bases from J, with 11 bases between. CDR1 is SNHLY and CDR2 is FYNNEI in the germline V gene. Data came from immunoSEQ multiplex PCR; TCRdb stores just in-frame clones and leaves some out. This sample has about 120,000 clones, with 80% to 90% found just once. The origin of this receptor is a woman in her fifties or sixties with colorectal cancer. The chain uses TRBV2 and TRBJ1-3; a possible D gene is TRBD1 (5 bases). The specimen was PBMCs. CDR3: CASSEGQGIGNTIYF. Written as DNA, the CDR3 is TGTGCCAGCAGTGAAGGCCAGGGAATAGGAAACACCATATATTTT.